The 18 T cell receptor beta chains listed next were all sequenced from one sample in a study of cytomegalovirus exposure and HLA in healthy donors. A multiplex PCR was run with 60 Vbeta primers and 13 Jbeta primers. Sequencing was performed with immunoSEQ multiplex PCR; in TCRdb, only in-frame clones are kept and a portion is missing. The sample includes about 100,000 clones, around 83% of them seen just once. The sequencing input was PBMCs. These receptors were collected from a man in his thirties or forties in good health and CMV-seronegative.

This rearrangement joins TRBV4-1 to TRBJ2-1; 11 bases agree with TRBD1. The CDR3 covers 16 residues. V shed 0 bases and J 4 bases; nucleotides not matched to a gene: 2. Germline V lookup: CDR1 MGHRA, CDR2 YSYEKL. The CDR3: CASSQEGQGAYNEQFF. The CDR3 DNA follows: TGCGCCAGCAGCCAAGAAGGACAGGGGGCTTACAATGAGCAGTTCTTC.

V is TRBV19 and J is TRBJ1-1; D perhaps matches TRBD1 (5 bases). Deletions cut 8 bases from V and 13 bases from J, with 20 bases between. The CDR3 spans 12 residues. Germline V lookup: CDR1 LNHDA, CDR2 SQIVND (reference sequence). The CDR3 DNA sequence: TGTGCCAGTGACGGCCGGGCCCCCGGGGGTTTCTTT. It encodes CASDGRAPGGFF.

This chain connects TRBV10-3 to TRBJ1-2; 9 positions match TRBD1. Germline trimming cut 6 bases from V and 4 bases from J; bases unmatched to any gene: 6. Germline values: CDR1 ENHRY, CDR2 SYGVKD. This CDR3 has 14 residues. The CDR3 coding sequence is TGTGCCATCAGCAGGGGGACAGGGATCTATGGCTACACCTTC. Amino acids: CAISRGTGIYGYTF.

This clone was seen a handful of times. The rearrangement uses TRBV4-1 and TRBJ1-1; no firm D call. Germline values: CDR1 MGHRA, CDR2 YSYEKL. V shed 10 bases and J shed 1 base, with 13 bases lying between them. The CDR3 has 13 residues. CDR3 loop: CATQTHPNTEAFF. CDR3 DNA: TGCGCCACCCAGACACATCCGAACACTGAAGCTTTCTTT.

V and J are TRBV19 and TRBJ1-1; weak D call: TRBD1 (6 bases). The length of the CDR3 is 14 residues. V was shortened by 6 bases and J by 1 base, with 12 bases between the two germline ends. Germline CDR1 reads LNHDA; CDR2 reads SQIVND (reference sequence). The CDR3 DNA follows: TGTGCCAGTAGCCTTGACAGGTGGAACACTGAAGCTTTCTTT. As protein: CASSLDRWNTEAFF.

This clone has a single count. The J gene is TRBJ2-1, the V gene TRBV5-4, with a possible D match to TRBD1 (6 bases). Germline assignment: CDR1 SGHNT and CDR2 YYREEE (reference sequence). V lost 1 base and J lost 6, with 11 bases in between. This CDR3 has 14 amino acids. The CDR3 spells CASSLLQGVNEQFF. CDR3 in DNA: TGTGCCAGCAGCTTGTTACAGGGAGTCAATGAGCAGTTCTTC. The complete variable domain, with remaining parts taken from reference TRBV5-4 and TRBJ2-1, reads ETGVTQSPTHLIKTRGQQVTLRCSSQSGHNTVSWYQQALGQGPQFIFQYYREEENGRGNFPPRFSGLQFPNYSSELNVNALELDDSALYLCASSLLQGVNEQFFGPGTRLTVL.

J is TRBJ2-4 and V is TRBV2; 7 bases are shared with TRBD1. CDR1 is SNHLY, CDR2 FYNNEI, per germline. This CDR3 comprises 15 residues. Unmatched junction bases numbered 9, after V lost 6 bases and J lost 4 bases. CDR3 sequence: CASRRERGQKNIQYF. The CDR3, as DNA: TGTGCCAGCAGGCGAGAAAGGGGACAGAAAAACATTCAGTACTTC.

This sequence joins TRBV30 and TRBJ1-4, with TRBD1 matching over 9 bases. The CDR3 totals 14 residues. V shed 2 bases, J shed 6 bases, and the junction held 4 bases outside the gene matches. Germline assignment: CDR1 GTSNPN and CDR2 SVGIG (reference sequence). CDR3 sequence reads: CAWSTGGADEKLFF. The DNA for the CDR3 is TGTGCCTGGAGTACAGGGGGCGCAGATGAAAAACTGTTTTTT.

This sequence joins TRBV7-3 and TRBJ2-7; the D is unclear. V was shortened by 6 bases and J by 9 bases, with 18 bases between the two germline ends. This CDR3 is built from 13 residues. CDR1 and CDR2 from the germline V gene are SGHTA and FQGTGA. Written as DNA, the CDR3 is TGTGCCAGCAGTCCTGCCGGCCCGACTGCGCAGTACTTC. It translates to CASSPAGPTAQYF.

The CDR3 bases are TGTGCCAGCAGTTTCCCCAGGGGGACTAGCGTCCACACAGATACGCAGTATTTT. Residues: CASSFPRGTSVHTDTQYF. The chain is built from TRBV27 and TRBJ2-3; 10 bases map to TRBD2. The J segment lost 2 bases and the V segment lost 3 bases, leaving 11 bases of the junction unmatched. The CDR3 is 18 amino acids. Looked up from germline, CDR1 is MNHEY and CDR2 is SMNVEV (reference sequence).

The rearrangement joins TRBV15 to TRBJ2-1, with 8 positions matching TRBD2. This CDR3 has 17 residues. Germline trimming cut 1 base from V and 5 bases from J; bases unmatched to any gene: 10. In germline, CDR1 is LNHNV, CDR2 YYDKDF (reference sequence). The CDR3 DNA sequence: TGTGCCACCAGCAGAGGTCCAACCGGGACTAGGAACAATGAGCAGTTCTTC. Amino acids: CATSRGPTGTRNNEQFF.

CDR3 bases: TGTGCCTGGAGTGTACATTTCGACCGGGGACTCTACACCTTC. This sequence encodes CAWSVHFDRGLYTF. J is TRBJ1-2 and V is TRBV30; D perhaps matches TRBD1 (5 bases). Trimming removed 0 bases at V and 10 bases at J, with 18 bases between. CDR3 length: 14 residues. Germline loops: CDR1 GTSNPN, CDR2 SVGIG (reference sequence).

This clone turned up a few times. Here the CDR3 DNA reads TGTGCCAGCGGAGACAGGGAACATGGCTACACCTTC. This encodes CASGDREHGYTF. The chain has TRBV6-5 and TRBJ1-2; 7 bases fit TRBD1. CDR1 and CDR2 (germline): MNHEY, SVGAGI. V lost 8 bases and J lost 6; bases outside the gene matches: 6. The CDR3 length is 12 residues.

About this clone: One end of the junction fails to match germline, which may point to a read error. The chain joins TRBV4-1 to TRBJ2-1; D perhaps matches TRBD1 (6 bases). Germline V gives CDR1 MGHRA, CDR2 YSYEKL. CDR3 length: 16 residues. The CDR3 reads CASSQVAGAAYSEQFF. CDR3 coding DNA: TGCGCCAGCAGCCAAGTGGCAGGGGCTGCTTACAGTGAGCAGTTCTTC.

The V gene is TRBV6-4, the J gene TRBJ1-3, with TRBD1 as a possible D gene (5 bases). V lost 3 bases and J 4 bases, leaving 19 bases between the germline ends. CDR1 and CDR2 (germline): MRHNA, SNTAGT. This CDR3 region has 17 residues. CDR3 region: CASSDRGGTIWGNTIYF. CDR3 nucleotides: TGTGCCAGCAGTGATCGCGGGGGTACGATATGGGGAAACACCATATATTTT.

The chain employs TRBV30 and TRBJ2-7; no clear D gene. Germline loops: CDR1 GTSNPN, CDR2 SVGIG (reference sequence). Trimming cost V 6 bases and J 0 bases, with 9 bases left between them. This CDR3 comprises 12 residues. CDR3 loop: CACRRFSYEQYF. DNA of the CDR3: TGTGCCTGTCGCAGATTCTCCTACGAGCAGTACTTC.

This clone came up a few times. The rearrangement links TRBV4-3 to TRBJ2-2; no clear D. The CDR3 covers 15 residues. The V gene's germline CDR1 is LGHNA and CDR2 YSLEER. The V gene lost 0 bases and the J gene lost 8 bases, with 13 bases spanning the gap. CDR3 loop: CASSQDYPSPGELFF. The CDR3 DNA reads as TGCGCCAGCAGCCAAGATTATCCTTCCCCGGGGGAGCTGTTTTTT.

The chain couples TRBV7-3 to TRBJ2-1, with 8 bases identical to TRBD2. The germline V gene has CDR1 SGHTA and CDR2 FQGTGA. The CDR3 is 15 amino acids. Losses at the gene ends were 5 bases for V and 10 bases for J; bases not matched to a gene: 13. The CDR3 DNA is TGTGCCAGCAGCCTAGGACTAGCCGCGCAAGGGGAGCAGTTCTTC. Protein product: CASSLGLAAQGEQFF. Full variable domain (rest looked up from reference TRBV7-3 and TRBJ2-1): GAGVSQTPSNKVTEKGKYVELRCDPISGHTALYWYRQSLGQGPEFLIYFQGTGAADDSGLPNDRFFAVRPEGSVSTLKIQRTERGDSAVYLCASSLGLAAQGEQFFGPGTRLTVL.